The 14 T cell receptor beta chains in this list originate from one sample, sequenced in a study of cytomegalovirus exposure and HLA in healthy donors. 60 Vbeta and 13 Jbeta primers were used in PCR. Measured with immunoSEQ multiplex PCR; TCRdb has only the in-frame clones, and not every one. The sample has about 180,000 clones; more than 60% are singletons. The material sequenced was PBMCs. These receptors came from a human donor in good health.

This clone has a handful of counts. The chain couples TRBV5-1 to TRBJ1-1, with D unresolved. CDR3 length: 13 residues. The germline V and J ends were trimmed by 4 bases and 1 base, with 8 bases remaining between them. Germline CDR1 reads SGHRS; CDR2 reads YFSETQ. CDR3 sequence: CASSVNGNTEAFF. DNA for the CDR3: TGCGCCAGCAGCGTTAACGGGAACACTGAAGCTTTCTTT.

This sequence joins TRBV6-6 and TRBJ1-6; 11 bases line up with TRBD1. V was pared by 6 bases and J by 9 bases, with 10 bases of the junction left unmatched. The CDR3 consists of 16 residues. Germline V gene data show CDR1 as MNHNY and CDR2 as SVGAGI (reference sequence). As DNA, the CDR3 is TGTGCCAGCAGCCAGGGGGACAGGGGGATGGGTTCACCCCTCCACTTT. This encodes CASSQGDRGMGSPLHF.

The V gene is TRBV7-8, the J gene TRBJ2-7, with D tentatively TRBD1 (6 bases). Germline CDR1 is SGHVS and CDR2 is FQNEAQ. The CDR3 length is 16 residues. V lost 5 bases and J 1 base, leaving 18 bases between the germline ends. CDR3 sequence reads: CASSPTSRGGSYEQYF. The CDR3 DNA reads as TGTGCCAGCAGCCCAACATCTAGAGGGGGTTCCTACGAGCAGTACTTC.

The genes are TRBV4-1 and TRBJ2-5, with TRBD2 as a possible D gene (7 bases). The CDR3 has 17 residues. The V end was cut by 1 base, the J end by 1 base, with 16 bases between. Germline assignment: CDR1 MGHRA and CDR2 YSYEKL. The CDR3 bases are TGCGCCAGCAGCCAAGGAGGGGCGGCGGGGGCCCAAGAGACCCAGTACTTC. Encoded protein: CASSQGGAAGAQETQYF.

For the CDR3, the DNA is TGTGCCAGCAGTCAAGGGACTAGCGGGGTATATACGCAGTATTTT. This translates into CASSQGTSGVYTQYF. The chain recombines TRBV5-6 with TRBJ2-3; TRBD2 aligns across 13 bases. The CDR3 is 15 amino acids. The germline V gene has CDR1 SGHDT and CDR2 YYEEEE. Trimming took 5 bases from V and 7 from J; bases not matched to a gene: 7.

The chain uses TRBV4-2 and TRBJ2-5, with a weak D call TRBD2 (6 bases). This CDR3 is 17 amino acids long. Between the trimmed V and J ends, which lost 0 bases and 2 bases, there was a span of 16 bases. The germline CDR1 and CDR2 sequences are LGHNA and YNFKEQ. CDR3 loop: CASSQDRGGVVQETQYF. Written as DNA, the CDR3 is TGTGCCAGCAGCCAAGATAGGGGCGGGGTGGTACAAGAGACCCAGTACTTC.

The J gene is TRBJ1-2, the V gene TRBV10-3, with TRBD1 identical over 7 bases. Germline CDR1 is ENHRY and CDR2 is SYGVKD. With V trimmed by 0 bases and J by 10 bases, 5 bases remained unmatched. The CDR3 covers 13 residues. DNA for the CDR3: TGTGCCATCAGTGAGTCGCGGGACAGTACCTACACCTTC. It translates to CAISESRDSTYTF.

J is TRBJ1-5 and V is TRBV4-3; TRBD1 might be the D (6 bases). CDR3 length: 13 residues. The germline V and J ends were trimmed by 2 bases and 5 bases, with 7 bases remaining between them. Per germline, CDR1 LGHNA and CDR2 YSLEER. This CDR3 reads CASSQHRDQPQHF. The CDR3 nucleotides are TGCGCCAGCAGCCAACACAGGGATCAGCCCCAGCATTTT.

The V call is TRBV7-3, the J call TRBJ2-3; D remains unclear. Trimming pared 4 bases from V and 2 bases from J, leaving 10 bases between. Germline CDR1 and CDR2: SGHTA and FQGTGA. This CDR3 comprises 14 residues. The DNA for the CDR3 is TGTGCCAGCAGCTCCCTATACGTCACAGATACGCAGTATTTT. Translated, it gives CASSSLYVTDTQYF. Combining the CDR3 with reference TRBV7-3 and TRBJ2-3 gives the whole variable domain GAGVSQTPSNKVTEKGKYVELRCDPISGHTALYWYRQSLGQGPEFLIYFQGTGAADDSGLPNDRFFAVRPEGSVSTLKIQRTERGDSAVYLCASSSLYVTDTQYFGPGTRLTVL.

The chain uses TRBV27 and TRBJ1-1; the match to TRBD1 covers 8 bases. This CDR3 region has 16 residues. V shed 3 bases, J shed 2 bases, and the junction held 8 bases outside the gene matches. Looked up from germline, CDR1 is MNHEY and CDR2 is SMNVEV (reference sequence). CDR3 sequence (DNA): TGTGCCAGCAGTTTCTTGGACAGGGTGGGTAACACTGAAGCTTTCTTT. Translation: CASSFLDRVGNTEAFF.

The CDR3 nucleotides read TGTGCCAGCAGCTTAAGCACTAGCGACACCGGGGAGCTGTTTTTT. It encodes CASSLSTSDTGELFF. The V and J genes are TRBV7-3 and TRBJ2-2, with 7 positions matching TRBD2. Unmatched junction bases numbered 2, after V lost 1 base and J lost 3 bases. In germline, CDR1 is SGHTA, CDR2 FQGTGA. The CDR3 runs to 15 residues.

The V call is TRBV7-6, the J call TRBJ2-1; 10 bases agree with TRBD2. The junction had 10 bases not matched to a gene; V was cut back by 5 bases and J by 6 bases. This CDR3 comprises 16 residues. Germline assignment: CDR1 SGHVS and CDR2 FNYEAQ. CDR3 DNA sequence: TGTGCCAGCAGCCCTTTAGCGTCTAGCGGGGGCAATGAGCAGTTCTTC. Its protein product is CASSPLASSGGNEQFF.

V and J are TRBV7-2 and TRBJ1-2; D is perhaps TRBD1 (5 bases). V was clipped by 4 bases and J by 4 bases, with 10 bases between them. The V gene's germline CDR1 is SGHTA and CDR2 FQGNSA. The CDR3 has 13 amino acids. The CDR3 protein is CASSSRGGYGYTF. The CDR3 nucleotides read TGTGCCAGCAGCTCGCGGGGGGGCTATGGCTACACCTTC.

This clone has a handful of counts. V is TRBV6-5 and J is TRBJ1-5; tentative D call: TRBD1 (6 bases). V lost 2 bases and J lost 9, with 17 bases in between. From germline, CDR1 is MNHEY and CDR2 SVGAGI. The CDR3 is 15 amino acids. The CDR3 bases are TGTGCCAGCAGTTACGGTAGGACAGCCGTTTGGCCCCAGCATTTT. Protein: CASSYGRTAVWPQHF.